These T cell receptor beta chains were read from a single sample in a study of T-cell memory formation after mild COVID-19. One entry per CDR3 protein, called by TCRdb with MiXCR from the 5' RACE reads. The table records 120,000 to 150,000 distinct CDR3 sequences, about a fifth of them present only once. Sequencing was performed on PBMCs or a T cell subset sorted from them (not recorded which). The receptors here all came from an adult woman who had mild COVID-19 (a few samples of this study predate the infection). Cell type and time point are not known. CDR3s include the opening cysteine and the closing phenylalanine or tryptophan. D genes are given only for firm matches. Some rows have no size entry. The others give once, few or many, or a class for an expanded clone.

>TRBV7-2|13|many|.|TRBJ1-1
CASSLSMNTEAFF
TGTGCCAGCAGCTTATCAATGAACACTGAAGCTTTCTTT
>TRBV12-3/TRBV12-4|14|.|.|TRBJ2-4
CASRPTGTGNIQYF
TGTGCCAGCAGGCCAACAGGGACGGGAAACATTCAGTACTTC
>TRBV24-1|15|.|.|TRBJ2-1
CATSDSGSSYNEQFF
TGTGCCACCAGTGACTCCGGGTCCTCCTACAATGAGCAGTTCTTC
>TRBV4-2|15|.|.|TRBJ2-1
CASSQETAEAGEQFF
TGTGCCAGCAGCCAAGAAACGGCCGAAGCGGGTGAGCAGTTCTTC
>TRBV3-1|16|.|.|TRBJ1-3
CASSQSDERRRNTIYF
TGTGCCAGCAGCCAATCCGACGAGAGACGAAGGAACACCATATATTTT
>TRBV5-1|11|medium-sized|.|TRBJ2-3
CASSLGDTQYF
TGTGCCAGCAGCCTCGGAGATACGCAGTATTTT
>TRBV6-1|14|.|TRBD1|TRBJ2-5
CASSRTGAGETQYF
TGTGCCAGCAGTCGGACAGGGGCGGGAGAGACCCAGTACTTC
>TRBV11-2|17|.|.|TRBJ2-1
CASSLSPDTLSYNEQFF
TGTGCCAGCAGCTTATCCCCCGACACGCTCTCCTACAATGAGCAGTTCTTC
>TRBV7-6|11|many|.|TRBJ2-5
CASSFKETQYF
TGTGCCAGCAGCTTTAAGGAGACCCAGTACTTC
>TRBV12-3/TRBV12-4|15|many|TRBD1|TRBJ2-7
CASSRRDRASYEQYF
TGTGCCAGCAGCCGCCGGGACAGGGCGTCCTACGAGCAGTACTTC
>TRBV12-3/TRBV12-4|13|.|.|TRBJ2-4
CASSLAISSLKYF
TGTGCCAGCAGTTTAGCCATTTCGTCTCTCAAGTACTTC
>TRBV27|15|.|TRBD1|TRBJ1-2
CASSQDRDPNYGYTF
TGTGCCAGCAGTCAGGACAGGGACCCTAACTATGGCTACACCTTC
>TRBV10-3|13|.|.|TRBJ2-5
CAITAGERETQYF
TGTGCCATCACGGCAGGAGAAAGGGAGACCCAGTACTTC
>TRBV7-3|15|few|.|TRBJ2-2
CASSLSGSNTGELFF
TGTGCCAGCAGCTTATCGGGATCGAACACCGGGGAGCTGTTTTTT
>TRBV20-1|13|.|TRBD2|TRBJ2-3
CSARAGGADTQYF
TGCAGTGCTAGGGCGGGGGGCGCGGATACGCAGTATTTT
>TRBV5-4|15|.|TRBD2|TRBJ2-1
CASSLELTSGAEQFF
TGTGCCAGCAGCTTGGAACTGACTAGCGGGGCCGAGCAGTTCTTC
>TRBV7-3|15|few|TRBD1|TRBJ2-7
CASSPRQGMAYEQYF
TGTGCCAGCAGCCCACGACAGGGCATGGCCTACGAGCAGTACTTC
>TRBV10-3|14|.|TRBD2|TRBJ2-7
CAISAGGLNVEQYF
TGTGCCATCAGTGCGGGAGGGTTAAATGTGGAGCAGTACTTC
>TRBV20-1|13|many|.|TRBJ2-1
CSGGHRTSYEQFF
TGCAGTGGGGGGCACAGGACAAGCTATGAGCAGTTCTTC
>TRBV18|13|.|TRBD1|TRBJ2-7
CASSHTTGYEQYF
TGTGCCAGCTCACACACGACAGGGTACGAGCAGTACTTC
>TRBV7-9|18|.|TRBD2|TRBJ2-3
CASSLGTSGSTGTDTQYF
TGTGCCAGCAGCTTAGGGACTAGCGGGAGTACGGGCACAGATACGCAGTATTTT
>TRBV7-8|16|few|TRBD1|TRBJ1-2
CASSENTGTALYGYTF
TGTGCCAGCAGCGAGAATACCGGGACAGCGCTCTATGGCTACACCTTC
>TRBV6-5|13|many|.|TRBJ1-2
CASSKRDGYGYTF
TGTGCCAGCAGTAAACGGGACGGCTATGGCTACACCTTC
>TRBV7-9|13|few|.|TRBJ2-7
CATPSGQHYEQYF
TGTGCCACCCCAAGTGGGCAGCATTACGAGCAGTACTTC
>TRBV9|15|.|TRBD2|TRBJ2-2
CASSVGRERAGELFF
TGTGCCAGCAGCGTGGGGCGGGAGCGGGCCGGGGAGCTGTTTTTT
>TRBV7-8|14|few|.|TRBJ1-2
CASSVGDRNYGYTF
TGTGCCAGCAGCGTAGGAGACAGGAACTATGGCTACACCTTC
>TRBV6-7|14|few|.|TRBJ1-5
CATAGGKRNQPQHF
TGTGCCACCGCTGGGGGGAAGAGGAATCAGCCCCAGCATTTT
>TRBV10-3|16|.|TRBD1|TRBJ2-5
CAISESSRGRQETQYF
TGTGCCATCAGTGAAAGTAGCAGGGGGCGACAAGAGACCCAGTACTTC
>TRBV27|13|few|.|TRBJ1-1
CASSLRGGTEAFF
TGTGCCAGCAGTCTGAGGGGGGGCACTGAAGCTTTCTTT
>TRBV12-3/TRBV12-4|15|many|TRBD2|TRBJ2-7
CASSPTSGGSSEQYF
TGTGCCAGCAGTCCCACTAGCGGTGGGTCTTCGGAGCAGTACTTC
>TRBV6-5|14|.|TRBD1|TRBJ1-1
CASKGDRGNTEAFF
TGTGCCAGCAAGGGGGACAGGGGAAACACTGAAGCTTTCTTT
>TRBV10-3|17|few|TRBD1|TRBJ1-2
CAISAHQPGQGAYGYTF
TGTGCCATCAGTGCACATCAACCGGGACAGGGGGCCTATGGCTACACCTTC
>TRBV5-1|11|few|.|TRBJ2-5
CASRLSETQYF
TGCGCCAGCAGGCTTAGTGAGACCCAGTACTTC
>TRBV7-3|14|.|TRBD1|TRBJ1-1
CASSRIPGGTEAFF
TGTGCCAGCAGCCGGATCCCAGGGGGCACTGAAGCTTTCTTT
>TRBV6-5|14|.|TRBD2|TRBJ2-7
CASRKRGITYEQYF
TGTGCCAGCAGGAAGCGGGGAATTACTTACGAGCAGTACTTC
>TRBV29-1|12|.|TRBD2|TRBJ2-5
CSVLATHETQYF
TGCAGCGTACTAGCGACCCATGAGACCCAGTACTTC
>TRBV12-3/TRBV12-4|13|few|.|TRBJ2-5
CASSPTRTETQYF
TGTGCCAGCAGTCCTACGAGGACGGAGACCCAGTACTTC
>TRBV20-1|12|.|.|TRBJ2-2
CSASPRPGELFF
TGCAGTGCTAGCCCTAGACCCGGGGAGCTGTTTTTT
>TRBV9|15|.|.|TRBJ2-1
CASSVEGGQANEQFF
TGTGCCAGCAGCGTAGAAGGGGGGCAAGCGAATGAGCAGTTCTTC
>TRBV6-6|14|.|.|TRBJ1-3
CASSSTGTGNTIYF
TGTGCCAGCAGTTCTACAGGGACGGGAAACACCATATATTTT
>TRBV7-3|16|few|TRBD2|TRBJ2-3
CASSLLAGGRTDTQYF
TGTGCCAGCAGCTTACTGGCGGGAGGGCGCACAGATACGCAGTATTTT
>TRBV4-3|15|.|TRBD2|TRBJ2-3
CASSQDRGTRVAQYF
TGCGCCAGCAGCCAAGATCGGGGGACTAGAGTTGCGCAGTATTTT
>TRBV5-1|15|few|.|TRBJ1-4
CASSQESGISEKLFF
TGCGCCAGCAGCCAAGAATCGGGGATTTCGGAAAAACTGTTTTTT
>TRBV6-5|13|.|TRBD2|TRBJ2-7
CASMTSGRVEQYF
TGTGCCAGCATGACTAGCGGGAGGGTAGAGCAGTACTTC
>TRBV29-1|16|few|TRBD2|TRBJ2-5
CSVPSGGGALEETQYF
TGCAGCGTGCCCTCCGGCGGGGGGGCTCTTGAAGAGACCCAGTACTTC
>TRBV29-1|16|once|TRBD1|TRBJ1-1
CSVEGWQGVVNTEAFF
TGCAGCGTTGAGGGGTGGCAGGGGGTGGTGAACACTGAAGCTTTCTTT
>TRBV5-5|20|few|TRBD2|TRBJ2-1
CASSLVVLTSGSHTGNEQFF
TGTGCCAGCAGCTTGGTCGTTTTGACTAGCGGGAGTCATACTGGGAATGAGCAGTTCTTC
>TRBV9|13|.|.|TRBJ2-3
CASSASSTDTQYF
TGTGCCAGCAGCGCATCTAGCACAGATACGCAGTATTTT
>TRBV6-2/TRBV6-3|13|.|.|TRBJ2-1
CASSPTVYNEQFF
TGTGCCAGCAGCCCGACCGTTTACAATGAGCAGTTCTTC
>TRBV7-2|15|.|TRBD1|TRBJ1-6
CASRKAGQGNSPLHF
TGTGCCAGCAGGAAAGCGGGACAGGGGAATTCACCCCTCCACTTT
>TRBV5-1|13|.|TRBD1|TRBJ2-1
CASSFQGANEQFF
TGCGCCAGCAGCTTCCAGGGGGCGAATGAGCAGTTCTTC
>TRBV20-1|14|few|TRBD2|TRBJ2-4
CSARLRGGKNIQYF
TGCAGTGCTAGGCTGCGGGGGGGCAAAAACATTCAGTACTTC